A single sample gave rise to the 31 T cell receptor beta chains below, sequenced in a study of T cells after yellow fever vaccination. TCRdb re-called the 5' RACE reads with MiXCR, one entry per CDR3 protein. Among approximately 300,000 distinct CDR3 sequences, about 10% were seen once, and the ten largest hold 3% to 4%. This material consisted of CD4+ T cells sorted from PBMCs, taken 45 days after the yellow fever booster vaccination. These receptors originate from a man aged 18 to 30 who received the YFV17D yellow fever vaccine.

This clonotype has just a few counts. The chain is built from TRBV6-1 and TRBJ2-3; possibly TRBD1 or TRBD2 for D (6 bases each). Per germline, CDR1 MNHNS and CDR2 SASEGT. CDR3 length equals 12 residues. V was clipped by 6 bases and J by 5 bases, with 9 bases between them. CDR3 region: CASRGGGDTQYF. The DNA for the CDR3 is TGTGCCAGCAGGGGGGGCGGAGATACGCAGTATTTT.

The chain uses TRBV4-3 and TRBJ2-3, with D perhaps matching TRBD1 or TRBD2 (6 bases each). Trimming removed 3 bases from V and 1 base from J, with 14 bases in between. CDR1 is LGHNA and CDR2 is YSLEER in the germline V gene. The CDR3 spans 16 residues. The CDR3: CASSQGGVQGTDTQYF. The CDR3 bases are TGCGCCAGCAGCCAGGGGGGCGTTCAAGGCACAGATACGCAGTATTTT.

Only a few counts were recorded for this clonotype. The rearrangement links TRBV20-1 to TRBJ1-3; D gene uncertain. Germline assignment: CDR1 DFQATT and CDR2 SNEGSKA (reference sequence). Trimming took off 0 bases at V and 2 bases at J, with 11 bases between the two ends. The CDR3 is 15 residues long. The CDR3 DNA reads TGCAGTGCTAGAGATCCCGGGAACGCTGGAAACACCATATATTTT. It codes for CSARDPGNAGNTIYF.

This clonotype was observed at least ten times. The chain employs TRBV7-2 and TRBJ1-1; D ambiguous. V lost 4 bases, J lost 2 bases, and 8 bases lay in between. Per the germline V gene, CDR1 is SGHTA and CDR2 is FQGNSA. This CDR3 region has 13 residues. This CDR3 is CASSSNLNTEAFF. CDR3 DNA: TGTGCCAGCAGCTCAAACCTAAACACTGAAGCTTTCTTT.

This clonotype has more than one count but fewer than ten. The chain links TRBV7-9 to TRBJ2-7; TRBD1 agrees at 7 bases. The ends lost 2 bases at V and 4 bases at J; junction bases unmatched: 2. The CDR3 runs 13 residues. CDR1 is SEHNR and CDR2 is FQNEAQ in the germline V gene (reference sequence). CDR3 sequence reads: CASSLPGQYEQYV. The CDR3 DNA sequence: TGTGCCAGCAGCTTACCGGGACAGTACGAGCAGTACGTC.

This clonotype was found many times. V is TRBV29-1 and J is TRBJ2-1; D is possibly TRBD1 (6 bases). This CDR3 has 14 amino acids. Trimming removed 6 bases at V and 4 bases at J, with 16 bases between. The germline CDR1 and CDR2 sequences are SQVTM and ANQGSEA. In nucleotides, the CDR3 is TGCAGCGTGACGACCGGGACAACTTACAATGAGCAGTTCTTC. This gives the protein CSVTTGTTYNEQFF.

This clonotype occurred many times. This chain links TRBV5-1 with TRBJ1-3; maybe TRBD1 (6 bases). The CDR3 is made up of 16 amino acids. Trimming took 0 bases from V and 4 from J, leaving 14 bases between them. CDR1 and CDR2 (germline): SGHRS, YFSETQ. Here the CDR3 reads CASSLGQAAGGNTIYF. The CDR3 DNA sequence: TGCGCCAGCAGCTTGGGACAGGCCGCTGGGGGAAACACCATATATTTT.

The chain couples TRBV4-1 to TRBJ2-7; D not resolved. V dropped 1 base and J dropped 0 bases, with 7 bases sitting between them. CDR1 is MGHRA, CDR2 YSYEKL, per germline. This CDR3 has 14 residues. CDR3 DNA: TGCGCCAGCAGCCAAGCTCCGAGCTCCTACGAGCAGTACGTC. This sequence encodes CASSQAPSSYEQYV.

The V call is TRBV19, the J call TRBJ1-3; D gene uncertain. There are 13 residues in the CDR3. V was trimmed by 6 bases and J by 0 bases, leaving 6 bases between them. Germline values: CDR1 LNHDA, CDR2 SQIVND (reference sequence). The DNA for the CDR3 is TGTGCCAGTAGGGGCATCTCTGGAAACACCATATATTTT. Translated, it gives CASRGISGNTIYF.

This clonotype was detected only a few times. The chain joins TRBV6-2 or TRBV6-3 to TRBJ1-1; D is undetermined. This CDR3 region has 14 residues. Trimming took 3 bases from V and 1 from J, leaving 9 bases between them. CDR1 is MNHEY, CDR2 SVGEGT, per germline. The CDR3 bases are TGTGCCAGCAGTTATTACGGCCCGAACACTGAAGCTTTCTTT. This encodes CASSYYGPNTEAFF.

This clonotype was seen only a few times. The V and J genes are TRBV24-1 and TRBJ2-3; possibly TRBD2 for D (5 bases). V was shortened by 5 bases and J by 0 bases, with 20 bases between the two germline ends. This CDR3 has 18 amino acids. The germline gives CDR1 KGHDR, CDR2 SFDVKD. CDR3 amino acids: CATSALAGASSSTDTQYF. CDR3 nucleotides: TGTGCCACCAGTGCCCTCGCGGGCGCCAGCTCTAGCACAGATACGCAGTATTTT.

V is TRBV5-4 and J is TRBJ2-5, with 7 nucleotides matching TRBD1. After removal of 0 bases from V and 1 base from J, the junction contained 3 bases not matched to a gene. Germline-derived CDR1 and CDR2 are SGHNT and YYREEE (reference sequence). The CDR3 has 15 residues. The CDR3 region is CASSLGRQGQETQYF. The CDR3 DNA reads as TGTGCCAGCAGCTTGGGACGACAGGGCCAAGAGACCCAGTACTTC.

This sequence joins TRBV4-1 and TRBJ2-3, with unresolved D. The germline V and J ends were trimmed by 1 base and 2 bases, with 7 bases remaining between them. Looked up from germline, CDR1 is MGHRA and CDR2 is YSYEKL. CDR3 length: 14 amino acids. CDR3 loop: CASSQATSTDTQYF. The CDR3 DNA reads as TGCGCCAGCAGCCAAGCAACGTCCACAGATACGCAGTATTTT.

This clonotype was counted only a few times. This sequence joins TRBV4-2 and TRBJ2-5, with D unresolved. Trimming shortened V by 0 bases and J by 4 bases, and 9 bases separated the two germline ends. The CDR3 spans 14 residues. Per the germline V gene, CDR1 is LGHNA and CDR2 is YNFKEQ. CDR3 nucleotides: TGTGCCAGCAGCCAAGATAGATGGGGAGAGACCCAGTACTTC. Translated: CASSQDRWGETQYF.

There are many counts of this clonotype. CDR3 DNA sequence: TGCAGCGTTAGACAGGGAGGCTACAATGAGCAGTTCTTC. Protein sequence: CSVRQGGYNEQFF. The chain has TRBV29-1 and TRBJ2-1, with D possibly TRBD1 on 7 matching bases. Germline values: CDR1 SQVTM, CDR2 ANQGSEA. Trimming removed 5 bases from V and 3 bases from J, with 11 bases in between. The CDR3 loop spans 13 amino acids.

The CDR3 region is CASSPQATTDTQYF. CDR3 nucleotides: TGTGCCAGCAGTCCTCAGGCAACCACAGATACGCAGTATTTT. The V call is TRBV6-5, the J call TRBJ2-3; D is unclear. Per germline, CDR1 MNHEY and CDR2 SVGAGI. Between the trimmed V and J ends, which lost 5 bases and 2 bases, there was a span of 11 bases. The CDR3 length is 14 residues.

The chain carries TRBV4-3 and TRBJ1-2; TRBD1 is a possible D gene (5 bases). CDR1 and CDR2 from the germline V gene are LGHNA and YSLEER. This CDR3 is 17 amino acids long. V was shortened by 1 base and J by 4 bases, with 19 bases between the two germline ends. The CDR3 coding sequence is TGCGCCAGCAGCCAAGTCGCCAGACAGTGGGCCCCCTATGGCTACACCTTC. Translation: CASSQVARQWAPYGYTF.

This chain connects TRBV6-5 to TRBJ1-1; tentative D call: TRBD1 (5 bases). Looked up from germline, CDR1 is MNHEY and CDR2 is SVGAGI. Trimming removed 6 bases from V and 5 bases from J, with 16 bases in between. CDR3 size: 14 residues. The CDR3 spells CASRASRGGTEAFF. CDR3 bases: TGTGCCAGCAGGGCCAGCCGGGGGGGGACTGAAGCTTTCTTT.

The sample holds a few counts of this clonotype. CDR3 nucleotides: TGTGCCATCACCGAGACAGGGCTCTATAACTATGGCTACACCTTC. It translates to CAITETGLYNYGYTF. This sequence joins TRBV10-3 and TRBJ1-2; 7 bases map to TRBD1. Trimming at V came to 7 bases and at J to 1 base, leaving 9 bases not matched to a gene. Per the germline V gene, CDR1 is ENHRY and CDR2 is SYGVKD. The CDR3 is made up of 15 amino acids.

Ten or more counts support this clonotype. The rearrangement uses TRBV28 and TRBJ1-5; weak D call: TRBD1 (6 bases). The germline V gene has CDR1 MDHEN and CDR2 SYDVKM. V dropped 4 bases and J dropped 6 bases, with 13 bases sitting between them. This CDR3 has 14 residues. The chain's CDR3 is CASSSGGGIQPQHF. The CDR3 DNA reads TGTGCCAGCAGTTCGGGGGGGGGCATTCAGCCCCAGCATTTT.

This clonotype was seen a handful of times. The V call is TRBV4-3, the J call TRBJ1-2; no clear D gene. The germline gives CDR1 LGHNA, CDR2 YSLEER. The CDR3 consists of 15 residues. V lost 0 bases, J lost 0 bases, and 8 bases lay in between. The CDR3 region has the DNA TGCGCCAGCAGCCAAGACGCAAGGTCTAACTATGGCTACACCTTC. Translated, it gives CASSQDARSNYGYTF.

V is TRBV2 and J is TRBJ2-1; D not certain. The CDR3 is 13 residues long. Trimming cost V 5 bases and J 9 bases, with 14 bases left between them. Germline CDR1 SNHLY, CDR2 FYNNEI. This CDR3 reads CASSYLGVIEQFF. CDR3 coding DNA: TGTGCCAGCAGTTACCTCGGAGTAATTGAGCAGTTCTTC.

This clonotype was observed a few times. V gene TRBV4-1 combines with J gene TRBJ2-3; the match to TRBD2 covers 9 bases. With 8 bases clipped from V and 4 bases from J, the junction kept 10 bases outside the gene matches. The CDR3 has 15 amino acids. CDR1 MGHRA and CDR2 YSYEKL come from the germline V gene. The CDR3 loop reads CASRRGAGGPDTQYF. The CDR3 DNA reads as TGCGCCAGCCGCCGCGGGGCGGGGGGGCCAGATACGCAGTATTTT.

The CDR3 DNA reads TGTGCCAGCAGTCACCGGGAGTCCTACGAGCAGTACTTC. It yields the protein CASSHRESYEQYF. The rearrangement joins TRBV6-5 to TRBJ2-7, with a weak D call TRBD2 (6 bases). Between the trimmed V and J ends, which lost 5 bases and 1 base, there was a span of 9 bases. Per germline, CDR1 MNHEY and CDR2 SVGAGI. This CDR3 is 13 amino acids long.

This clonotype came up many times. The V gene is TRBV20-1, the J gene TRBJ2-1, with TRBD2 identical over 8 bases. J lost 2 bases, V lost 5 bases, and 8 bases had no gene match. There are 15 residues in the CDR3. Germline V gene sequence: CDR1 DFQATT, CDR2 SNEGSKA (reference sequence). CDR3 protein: CSAVPGLGPYNEQFF. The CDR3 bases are TGCAGTGCTGTCCCGGGACTAGGTCCCTACAATGAGCAGTTCTTC.

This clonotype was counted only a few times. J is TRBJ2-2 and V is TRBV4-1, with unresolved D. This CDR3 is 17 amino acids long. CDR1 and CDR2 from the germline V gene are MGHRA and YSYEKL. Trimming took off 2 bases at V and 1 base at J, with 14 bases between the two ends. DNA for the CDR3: TGCGCCAGCAGCCAACTCCTAAGGAAAGGGAACACCGGGGAGCTGTTTTTT. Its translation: CASSQLLRKGNTGELFF.

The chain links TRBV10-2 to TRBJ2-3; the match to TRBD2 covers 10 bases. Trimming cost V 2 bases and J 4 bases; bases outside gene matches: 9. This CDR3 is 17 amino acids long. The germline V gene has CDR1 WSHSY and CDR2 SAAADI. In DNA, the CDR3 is TGCGCCAGCAGTGAGCAGAGGGCTAGCGGGGGTGCAGATACGCAGTATTTT. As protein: CASSEQRASGGADTQYF.

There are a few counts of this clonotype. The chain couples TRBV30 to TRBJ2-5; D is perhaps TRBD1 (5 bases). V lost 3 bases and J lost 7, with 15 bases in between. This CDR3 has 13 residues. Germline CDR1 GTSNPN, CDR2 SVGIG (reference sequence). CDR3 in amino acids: CAWRDSTKGTQYF. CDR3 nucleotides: TGTGCCTGGAGAGACAGTACTAAGGGGACCCAGTACTTC. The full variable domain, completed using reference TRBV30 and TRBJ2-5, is SQTIHQWPATLVQPVGSPLSLECTVEGTSNPNLYWYRQAAGRGLQLLFYSVGIGQISSEVPQNLSASRPQDRQFILSSKKLLLSDSGFYLCAWRDSTKGTQYFGPGTRLLVL.

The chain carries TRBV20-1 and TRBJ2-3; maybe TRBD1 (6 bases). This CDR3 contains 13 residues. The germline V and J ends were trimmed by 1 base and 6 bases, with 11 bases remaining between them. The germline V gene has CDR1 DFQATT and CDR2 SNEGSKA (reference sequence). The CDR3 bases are TGCAGTGCTAGAGTCCAGGGGCCGGATACGCAGTATTTT. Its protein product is CSARVQGPDTQYF.

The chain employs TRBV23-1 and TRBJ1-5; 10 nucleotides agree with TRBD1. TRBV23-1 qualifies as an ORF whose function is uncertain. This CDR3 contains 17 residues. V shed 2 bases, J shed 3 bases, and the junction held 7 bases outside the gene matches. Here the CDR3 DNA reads TGCGCCAGCAGTCAACCGACAGGGGGCAAGGACAATCAGCCCCAGCATTTT. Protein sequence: CASSQPTGGKDNQPQHF.

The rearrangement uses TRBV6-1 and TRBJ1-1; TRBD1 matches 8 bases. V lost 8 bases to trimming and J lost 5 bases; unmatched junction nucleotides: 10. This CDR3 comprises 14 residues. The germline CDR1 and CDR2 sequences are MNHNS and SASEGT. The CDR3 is CASVWTGRATEAFF. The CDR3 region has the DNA TGTGCCAGCGTATGGACAGGGAGGGCGACTGAAGCTTTCTTT.